The entry that follows covers one T cell receptor (beta chain) sequence. This record belongs to a study of blood T cell repertoires in COVID-19. Generated by immunoSEQ multiplex PCR, the TCRdb table keeps only in-frame clones and is missing some. The table records 200,000 to 300,000 clones, 70% to 85% of them present only once. The CDR3 sequence is 19 residues long. V trimming: 0 bases; J trimming: 0 bases; junction bases outside the gene matches: 7. Germline CDR1 and CDR2: SGHDT and YYEEEE. The sequencing sample was made of peripheral blood. The sequence came from a woman aged 80 or older with acute or convalescent COVID-19. This chain joins TRBV5-6 and TRBJ2-6; 9 nucleotides align to TRBD1. Here the CDR3 DNA reads TGTGCCAGCAGCTTGGCGGGACAGGGCCTCAGCTCTGGGGCCAACGTCCTGACTTTC. As protein: CASSLAGQGLSSGANVLTF.